One sample yielded the 30 T cell receptor beta chains listed below, sequenced in a study of blood T cell repertoires in COVID-19. Here immunoSEQ multiplex PCR was the method, and the copy in TCRdb shows in-frame clones only, minus some. This table holds under 45,000 clones, around 80% found once. What was sequenced was peripheral blood. Receptors originate from a man aged 60 to 75 with active COVID-19.

The chain is built from TRBV5-4 and TRBJ1-2; no clear D. Per germline, CDR1 SGHNT and CDR2 YYREEE (reference sequence). CDR3 length equals 13 residues. Trimming stripped 3 bases from V and 2 bases from J, with 8 bases between. In DNA, the CDR3 is TGTGCCAGCAGCTACGACGGGAACTATGGCTACACCTTC. It is translated as CASSYDGNYGYTF.

This clone was counted a single time. V usage is TRBV4-1 and J usage is TRBJ1-2; TRBD1 might be the D (5 bases). From germline, CDR1 is MGHRA and CDR2 YSYEKL. V lost 3 bases, J lost 0 bases, and 17 bases lay in between. This CDR3 spans 17 amino acids. CDR3 protein: CASSQKDIRATNYGYTF. CDR3 nucleotides: TGCGCCAGCAGCCAGAAGGACATCAGGGCCACTAACTATGGCTACACCTTC.

The V and J genes are TRBV6-4 and TRBJ1-1; the match to TRBD1 covers 11 bases. Germline V gene lookup returns CDR1 MRHNA and CDR2 SNTAGT. The trim removed 4 bases at V and 2 bases at J, leaving 3 bases unmatched. The CDR3 contains 15 residues. CDR3 DNA sequence: TGTGCCAGCAGTGTTGGGACAGGGGGAAACACTGAAGCTTTCTTT. It yields the protein CASSVGTGGNTEAFF.

CDR3 sequence reads: CASSVGTGNQPQHF. CDR3 DNA sequence: TGTGCCAGCAGCGTCGGGACAGGGAATCAGCCCCAGCATTTT. The V gene is TRBV5-6, the J gene TRBJ1-5, with 9 bases matching TRBD1. This CDR3 is built from 14 residues. Per the germline V gene, CDR1 is SGHDT and CDR2 is YYEEEE. After removal of 4 bases from V and 4 bases from J, the junction contained 3 bases not matched to a gene.

The rearrangement joins TRBV23-1 to TRBJ1-5, with D tentatively TRBD1 (5 bases). TRBV23-1 is assigned to the ORF class and has an uncertain function. The CDR3 totals 14 residues. Trimming took off 3 bases at V and 3 bases at J, with 9 bases between the two ends. The CDR3 here is CASSHQGFNQPQHF. CDR3 coding DNA: TGCGCCAGCAGTCACCAGGGCTTCAATCAGCCCCAGCATTTT.

This clone was detected only a few times. The chain uses TRBV10-3 and TRBJ1-1, with 7 bases fitting TRBD1. The CDR3 is 14 amino acids. Germline CDR1 ENHRY, CDR2 SYGVKD. Trimming at V came to 6 bases and at J to 10 bases, leaving 14 bases not matched to a gene. In DNA, the CDR3 is TGTGCCATCAGGGGGGACAGTAAGTTGAGTCGAGCTTTCTTT. It is translated as CAIRGDSKLSRAFF.

J is TRBJ1-1 and V is TRBV7-9, with D possibly matching TRBD1 (6 bases). CDR1 and CDR2 (germline): SEHNR, FQNEAQ (reference sequence). CDR3 size: 13 residues. V was shortened by 1 base and J by 5 bases, with 8 bases between the two germline ends. Here the CDR3 reads CASSLGQGTEAFF. The CDR3 nucleotides read TGTGCCAGCAGCTTAGGGCAGGGGACTGAAGCTTTCTTT.

The V and J genes are TRBV6-5 and TRBJ2-2; 9 bases agree with TRBD2. The V segment lost 8 bases and the J segment 0 bases; nucleotides outside the gene matches: 4. Germline-derived CDR1 and CDR2 are MNHEY and SVGAGI. The CDR3 totals 15 residues. Here the CDR3 DNA reads TGTGCCAGCGCTAGGACTAGCGCGAACACCGGGGAGCTGTTTTTT. Translated, it gives CASARTSANTGELFF.

The chain has TRBV4-1 and TRBJ1-2; D ambiguous. Germline CDR1 is MGHRA and CDR2 is YSYEKL. The CDR3 has 13 residues. The V gene lost 4 bases and the J gene lost 8 bases, with 14 bases spanning the gap. As DNA, the CDR3 is TGCGCCAGCAGCCCTCTTCTGGGGAGCGGCTACACCTTC. Translation: CASSPLLGSGYTF.

This sequence joins TRBV18 and TRBJ2-7; 8 bases match TRBD2. CDR3 length: 13 residues. Per the germline V gene, CDR1 is KGHSH and CDR2 is LQKENI. The trim removed 4 bases at V and 6 bases at J, leaving 5 bases unmatched. Written as DNA, the CDR3 is TGTGCCAGCTCACTCCGGGAGGGCCGCGAGCAGTACTTC. It yields the protein CASSLREGREQYF.

The chain recombines TRBV9 with TRBJ2-2; TRBD2 matches 9 bases. J was trimmed by 1 base and V by 5 bases; bases with no gene match: 0. The CDR3 has 14 amino acids. The germline gives CDR1 SGDLS, CDR2 YYNGEE. CDR3 sequence reads: CASRTSGNTGELFF. The DNA of the CDR3 is TGTGCCAGCAGGACTAGCGGGAACACCGGGGAGCTGTTTTTT.

By sample fraction, this clone is medium-sized (0.01 to 0.1%). The CDR3 DNA reads as TGTGCCAGCAGACAAGACAGGGCCAGCTCCTACGAGCAGTACTTC. Its protein product is CASRQDRASSYEQYF. The chain carries TRBV28 and TRBJ2-7; 7 bases map to TRBD1. J lost 0 bases, V lost 6 bases, and 8 bases had no gene match. Germline CDR1 MDHEN, CDR2 SYDVKM. The CDR3 is 15 amino acids.

The rearrangement joins TRBV10-3 to TRBJ1-1; 9 bases agree with TRBD1. V trimming: 6 bases; J trimming: 2 bases; junction bases outside the gene matches: 4. This CDR3 is 14 amino acids long. Germline CDR1 and CDR2: ENHRY and SYGVKD. The CDR3 DNA reads as TGTGCCATCAGGGGGACAGGGATCAACACTGAAGCTTTCTTT. Translating gives CAIRGTGINTEAFF.

This clone was counted a few times. The V gene is TRBV28, the J gene TRBJ1-6, with D uncertain. This CDR3 comprises 12 residues. In germline, CDR1 is MDHEN, CDR2 SYDVKM. The V end lost 8 bases, the J end lost 7 bases, and 9 bases lay between the germline ends. CDR3 DNA: TGTGCCAGCGGGCCTATGAATTCACCCCTCCACTTT. Translated: CASGPMNSPLHF.

The chain uses TRBV14 and TRBJ1-2, with D tentatively TRBD1 (6 bases). The CDR3 is 14 residues long. From germline, CDR1 is SGHDN and CDR2 FVKESK. Trimming removed 1 base from V and 7 bases from J, with 13 bases in between. The CDR3 DNA follows: TGTGCCAGCAGCCAAGTACAGGGAACCGGTGGCTACACCTTC. Protein sequence: CASSQVQGTGGYTF.

CDR3 amino acids: CSASYGTGDEKLFF. The CDR3 DNA is TGCAGTGCTAGTTATGGGACAGGGGACGAAAAACTGTTTTTT. The V and J genes are TRBV20-1 and TRBJ1-4, with TRBD1 identical over 10 bases. CDR3 length equals 14 residues. The germline V gene has CDR1 DFQATT and CDR2 SNEGSKA (reference sequence). Trimming took 3 bases from V and 8 from J; bases not matched to a gene: 6.

The gene calls are TRBV9 and TRBJ2-7; possibly TRBD1 for D (6 bases). This CDR3 is built from 15 residues. The germline V gene has CDR1 SGDLS and CDR2 YYNGEE. V was shortened by 4 bases and J by 3 bases, with 17 bases between the two germline ends. The CDR3 DNA sequence: TGTGCCAGCAGCCTAGACGGGACACCTTTCTACGAGCAGTACTTC. Translating it yields CASSLDGTPFYEQYF. The entire variable domain, with the rest obtained from reference TRBV9 and TRBJ2-7, is as follows: DSGVTQTPKHLITATGQRVTLRCSPRSGDLSVYWYQQSLDQGLQFLIQYYNGEERAKGNILERFSAQQFPDLHSELNLSSLELGDSALYFCASSLDGTPFYEQYFGPGTRLTVT.

The genes are TRBV3-1 (or the pseudogene TRBV3-2) and TRBJ1-5, with D maybe TRBD1 (5 bases). Germline lookup yields CDR1 LGHDT and CDR2 YNNKEL (reference sequence). The length of the CDR3 is 14 residues. V lost 6 bases and J 4 bases, leaving 13 bases between the germline ends. This CDR3 reads CASSPGTTNQPQHF. In nucleotides, the CDR3 is TGTGCCAGCAGTCCCGGGACTACGAATCAGCCCCAGCATTTT.

CDR3 sequence (DNA): TGTGCCTGGAGCACCGGGGGGGGAGGTTCACCCCTCCACTTT. Translating it yields CAWSTGGGGSPLHF. The chain uses TRBV30 and TRBJ1-6; tentatively, D is TRBD1 (5 bases). The germline V gene has CDR1 GTSNPN and CDR2 SVGIG (reference sequence). Trimming stripped 3 bases from V and 9 bases from J, with 15 bases between. The CDR3 is made up of 14 amino acids.

The rearrangement joins TRBV4-1 to TRBJ2-7; TRBD2 matches at 13 bases. V was clipped by 3 bases and J by 0 bases; unmatched bases: 11. Germline V CDR1 and CDR2: MGHRA, YSYEKL. The CDR3 extends over 19 amino acids. The chain's CDR3 is CASSQEGTSGVAPSYEQYF. The CDR3 DNA reads as TGCGCCAGCAGCCAGGAAGGGACTAGCGGGGTTGCCCCCTCCTACGAGCAGTACTTC.

The chain combines TRBV28 with TRBJ2-5, with D tentatively TRBD2 (5 bases). Trimming removed 3 bases from V and 4 bases from J, with 9 bases in between. Germline V gene lookup returns CDR1 MDHEN and CDR2 SYDVKM. This CDR3 is 13 amino acids long. The CDR3 protein is CASSFYRGETQYF. The CDR3 bases are TGTGCCAGCAGTTTCTACCGGGGAGAGACCCAGTACTTC.

This clone was counted a few times. CDR3 region: CASHQTYNSPLHF. DNA of the CDR3: TGTGCCAGCCACCAGACTTATAATTCACCCCTCCACTTT. The chain links TRBV2 to TRBJ1-6; no reliable D call. Germline V gene sequence: CDR1 SNHLY, CDR2 FYNNEI. Between the trimmed V and J ends, which lost 8 bases and 4 bases, there was a span of 9 bases. CDR3 length equals 13 residues.

Only one count was recorded for this clone. This chain connects TRBV7-2 to TRBJ1-5, with 8 bases aligning to TRBD1. CDR1 and CDR2 from the germline V gene are SGHTA and FQGNSA. Trimming took 6 bases from V and 4 from J; bases not matched to a gene: 2. The CDR3 length is 13 residues. The CDR3 DNA follows: TGTGCCAGCAGTTACAGGGGGAATCAGCCCCAGCATTTT. Translating gives CASSYRGNQPQHF. The whole variable domain, remainder taken from reference TRBV7-2 and TRBJ1-5, is GAGVSQSPSNKVTEKGKDVELRCDPISGHTALYWYRQSLGQGLEFLIYFQGNSAPDKSGLPSDRFSAERTGGSVSTLTIQRTQQEDSAVYLCASSYRGNQPQHFGDGTRLSIL.

The chain links TRBV6-2 or TRBV6-3 to TRBJ1-2, with D perhaps matching TRBD1 (6 bases). V was cut by 2 bases and J by 4 bases, with 8 bases left in between. CDR1 and CDR2 (germline): MNHEY, SVGEGT. The CDR3 is 13 amino acids. CDR3 in amino acids: CASSYGQPYGYTF. The CDR3 DNA reads TGTGCCAGCAGTTACGGACAGCCCTATGGCTACACCTTC.

The chain is built from TRBV5-1 and TRBJ2-2, with D perhaps matching TRBD2 (7 bases). Germline loops: CDR1 SGHRS, CDR2 YFSETQ. The V gene lost 5 bases and the J gene lost 4 bases, with 12 bases spanning the gap. CDR3 length equals 14 residues. CDR3 DNA sequence: TGCGCCAGCAGTGTGGCGGGGGCCACCGGGGAGCTGTTTTTT. This translates into CASSVAGATGELFF.

The chain couples TRBV4-1 to TRBJ2-4, with D perhaps TRBD2 (7 bases). V lost 3 bases to trimming and J lost 2 bases, with 17 bases between them. CDR1 is MGHRA, CDR2 YSYEKL, per germline. The CDR3 is 17 amino acids. The CDR3 DNA reads TGCGCCAGCAGCCAGGGGACTATTACAGGGTCCAAAAACATTCAGTACTTC. It yields the protein CASSQGTITGSKNIQYF.

V and J are TRBV4-2 and TRBJ1-1; TRBD1 is a possible D gene (5 bases). Germline CDR1 and CDR2: LGHNA and YNFKEQ. The CDR3 consists of 15 residues. V shed 0 bases and J shed 7 bases, with 15 bases lying between them. In DNA, the CDR3 is TGTGCCAGCAGCCAAGAACCCCAGGGAAACTATGAAGCTTTCTTT. Residues: CASSQEPQGNYEAFF.

The rearrangement uses TRBV29-1 and TRBJ2-5, with 8 positions matching TRBD2. CDR3 length equals 16 residues. With 2 bases clipped from V and 2 bases from J, the junction kept 10 bases outside the gene matches. The germline CDR1 and CDR2 sequences are SQVTM and ANQGSEA. The CDR3 reads CSVETGSGKPQETQYF. CDR3 coding DNA: TGCAGCGTTGAAACTGGTAGCGGGAAACCTCAAGAGACCCAGTACTTC.

The chain joins TRBV20-1 to TRBJ2-7; the D is unclear. Per germline, CDR1 DFQATT and CDR2 SNEGSKA (reference sequence). The CDR3 has 13 amino acids. The V end lost 3 bases, the J end lost 1 base, and 10 bases lay between the germline ends. The CDR3 nucleotides read TGCAGTGCTAGTAACGGTCCTTCCTACGAGCAGTACTTC. Amino acid sequence: CSASNGPSYEQYF.

J is TRBJ2-2 and V is TRBV9; 11 nucleotides match TRBD2. After removal of 0 bases from V and 4 bases from J, the junction contained 5 bases not matched to a gene. The CDR3 is made up of 17 amino acids. The V gene's germline CDR1 is SGDLS and CDR2 YYNGEE. The CDR3 loop is CASSVVAGGRSTGELFF. CDR3 nucleotides: TGTGCCAGCAGCGTAGTAGCGGGGGGGCGAAGCACCGGGGAGCTGTTTTTT.